A selection of T cell receptor beta chains follows, all from one sample in a study of blood T cells in healthy people across ages. TCRdb independently ran MiXCR on the 5' RACE reads; one entry per CDR3 protein. The table lists about 1.5 million distinct CDR3 sequences, 35% to 45% of them singletons, with 4% in the top ten. The sequencing input was blood. All receptors come from a woman younger than 30 in good health. Each CDR3 is given with its conserved first and last residue. A D gene is named only where the DNA matches it firmly. Size values are once, few and many counts, or a class for expanded clones, and some rows have none.

size	V	D	J	DNA	CDR3
few	TRBV7-9	TRBD1	TRBJ2-7	TGTGCCAGCAGGGGACAGGGAGATAAGTTCTCCTACGAGCAGTACTTC	CASRGQGDKFSYEQYF
NA	TRBV4-2	NA	TRBJ2-5	TGTGCCAGCAGCCAAGAATTGTCTAATGAGCAGTACTTC	CASSQELSNEQYF
many	TRBV4-3	NA	TRBJ2-1	TGCGCCAGCAGCCCATATCCCGGGACTCATTTTGAGCAGTTCTTC	CASSPYPGTHFEQFF
few	TRBV6-5	NA	TRBJ1-5	TGTGCCAGCAGGCCGACAGACAATCAGCCCCAGCATTTT	CASRPTDNQPQHF
NA	TRBV25-1	NA	TRBJ2-3	TGTGCCAGCAGTGCCCCTCCAGGGAGAACCGGGGTAGATACGCAGTATTTT	CASSAPPGRTGVDTQYF
few	TRBV6-5	NA	TRBJ1-2	TGTGCCAGCTCATGGGCTCGTCCACCCTACCCCGGAGGCTACACCTTC	CASSWARPPYPGGYTF
NA	TRBV10-3	NA	TRBJ2-2	TGTGCCATCAGTGAGACAGGAGACACCGGGGAGCTGTTTTTT	CAISETGDTGELFF
NA	TRBV5-6	TRBD2	TRBJ2-1	TGTGCCAGCAGTCGGGGGGGCCATGAGCAGTTCTTC	CASSRGGHEQFF
many	TRBV5-1	TRBD1	TRBJ2-7	TGCGCCAGCAGCTCGCCGGGACAGGGGTACGAGCAGTACTTC	CASSSPGQGYEQYF
few	TRBV21-1	NA	TRBJ1-2	TGTGCCACCCCCAGGTCGTCTAACTATGGCTACACCTTC	CATPRSSNYGYTF